A selection of T cell receptor beta chains follows, all from one sample in a study of blood T cell repertoires in COVID-19. Assay used: immunoSEQ multiplex PCR; TCRdb lists only in-frame clones, some missing. The sample has roughly 80,000 clones; about 91% are singletons. Sequencing was carried out using peripheral blood. Receptors originate from a woman of 80 years or more with acute or convalescent COVID-19. The CDR3 runs from the conserved cysteine through the conserved F or W. Each record gives: clone size, J gene, V gene, D gene, CDR3 length, CDR3 protein, CDR3 DNA. D genes are given only for firm matches. Rows give clone size only sometimes, using once, few, many, or a class for an expanded clone.

- TRBJ1-2 TRBV19 - 16 CASSTSGARGAYGYTF TGTGCCAGTAGTACCTCTGGGGCCAGGGGTGCCTATGGCTACACCTTC
- TRBJ1-1 TRBV3-1/TRBV3-2 - 16 CASSHSRGPMNTEAFF TGTGCCAGCAGCCACTCGCGAGGGCCGATGAACACTGAAGCTTTCTTT
once TRBJ1-4 TRBV7-2 TRBD1 15 CASSLQGQPGEKLFF TGTGCCAGCAGCTTACAGGGACAGCCGGGTGAAAAACTGTTTTTT
- TRBJ2-1 TRBV9 - 16 CASSGTRGSPYNEQFF TGTGCCAGCAGCGGAACTAGAGGCTCACCCTACAATGAGCAGTTCTTC
- TRBJ2-2 TRBV7-9 - 14 CASSLDSHTGELFF TGTGCCAGCAGCTTGGACAGTCACACCGGGGAGCTGTTTTTT
once TRBJ2-7 TRBV10-3 - 15 CAISASSGATYEQYF TGTGCCATCAGCGCCAGTAGCGGAGCCACCTACGAGCAGTACTTC
- TRBJ1-6 TRBV7-8 - 16 CASSLEAVTANSPLHF TGTGCCAGCAGCTTAGAAGCCGTGACAGCCAATTCACCCCTCCACTTT
- TRBJ2-7 TRBV6-5 - 13 CASTPGTNYEQYF TGTGCCAGCACTCCGGGGACAAACTACGAGCAGTACTTC
- TRBJ2-2 TRBV19 - 17 CASSILNFQGAVGELFF TGTGCCAGTAGTATCCTTAACTTTCAGGGTGCGGTCGGGGAGCTGTTTTTT
- TRBJ1-6 TRBV3-1/TRBV3-2 - 14 CASKSKQINSPLHF TGTGCCAGCAAAAGTAAACAGATTAATTCACCCCTCCACTTT
once TRBJ2-7 TRBV2 TRBD1 14 CASRRDRDRHEQYF TGTGCCAGCAGAAGGGACAGGGATCGCCACGAGCAGTACTTC
few TRBJ2-2 TRBV21-1 - 14 CASSKDRSTGELFF TGTGCCAGCAGCAAAGACAGGAGCACCGGGGAGCTGTTTTTT
- TRBJ2-1 TRBV30 - 14 CAWTRGSSYNEQFF TGTGCCTGGACTCGGGGGAGCTCCTACAATGAGCAGTTCTTC
once TRBJ2-2 TRBV19 TRBD1 14 CASSLGTGTGELFF TGTGCCAGTAGTTTGGGGACAGGGACCGGGGAGCTGTTTTTT
few TRBJ2-1 TRBV19 - 16 CASSPPGPRGGNEQFF TGTGCCAGTAGTCCGCCGGGACCGAGGGGAGGTAATGAGCAGTTCTTC
- TRBJ1-1 TRBV10-2 TRBD1 11 CASVQGAEAFF TGCGCCAGCGTACAGGGGGCTGAAGCTTTCTTT
- TRBJ1-2 TRBV6-2/TRBV6-3 TRBD1 15 CASSYHSDRDKGYTF TGTGCCAGCAGTTACCACTCGGACAGGGATAAGGGCTACACCTTC
- TRBJ1-4 TRBV7-9 - 14 CASSYSLRNEKLFF TGTGCCAGCAGCTATTCCCTCCGGAATGAAAAACTGTTTTTT
- TRBJ2-2 TRBV7-8 - 13 CASSSGGSRELFF TGTGCCAGCAGCTCAGGGGGGAGCCGGGAGCTGTTTTTT
once TRBJ1-5 TRBV19 TRBD1 16 CASSPIPTGSNQPQHF TGTGCCAGTAGCCCCATACCGACAGGGAGCAATCAGCCCCAGCATTTT
- TRBJ1-1 TRBV10-1 - 14 CASSAMAAGTEAFF TGCGCCAGCAGTGCTATGGCTGCGGGCACTGAAGCTTTCTTT
- TRBJ1-2 TRBV5-4 TRBD1 14 CASSPGTGNYGYTF TGTGCCAGCAGCCCCGGGACAGGCAACTATGGCTACACCTTC
- TRBJ2-1 TRBV9 TRBD1 15 CASSPGGTGVNEQFF TGTGCCAGCAGCCCTGGGGGGACAGGGGTCAATGAGCAGTTCTTC
few TRBJ2-5 TRBV7-6 TRBD1 16 CASSLGGQGSRETQYF TGTGCCAGCAGCTTAGGGGGACAGGGTTCTCGAGAGACCCAGTACTTC
- TRBJ1-1 TRBV30 - 13 CACGGLPNTEAFF TGTGCCTGTGGGGGACTTCCGAACACTGAAGCTTTCTTT
- TRBJ1-1 TRBV5-5 TRBD1 12 CASSLVGGEAFF TGTGCCAGCAGCTTGGTAGGGGGCGAAGCTTTCTTT
- TRBJ2-6 TRBV30 TRBD2 17 CAWSWEGPRSGANVLTF TGTGCCTGGAGCTGGGAGGGTCCCCGCTCTGGGGCCAACGTCCTGACTTTC
- TRBJ1-2 TRBV4-3 - 14 CASSRAGDYYGYTF TGCGCCAGCAGCCGAGCAGGGGATTACTATGGCTACACCTTC
- TRBJ1-1 TRBV14 TRBD1 15 CASSQDPRGRTEAFF TGTGCCAGCAGCCAAGATCCGAGGGGGCGCACTGAAGCTTTCTTT
- TRBJ1-5 TRBV27 - 16 CASSHPALYSNQPQHF TGTGCCAGCAGCCACCCAGCGTTATATAGCAATCAGCCCCAGCATTTT
- TRBJ2-2 TRBV2 - 15 CASSETPTVTGELFF TGTGCCAGCAGTGAAACCCCCACAGTAACCGGGGAGCTGTTTTTT
- TRBJ1-1 TRBV6-2/TRBV6-3 TRBD1 13 CASSTGQVTEAFF TGTGCCAGCAGTACGGGACAGGTCACTGAAGCTTTCTTT
- TRBJ1-5 TRBV7-8 - 12 CASSPFGQPQHF TGTGCCAGCAGCCCCTTCGGTCAGCCCCAGCATTTT
- TRBJ2-1 TRBV10-1 - 17 CASSESRRWSSYNEQFF TGCGCCAGCAGTGAGAGCAGACGGTGGAGCTCCTACAATGAGCAGTTCTTC
few TRBJ2-7 TRBV27 TRBD1 13 CASGDRVPYEQYF TGTGCCAGCGGGGACAGGGTCCCCTACGAGCAGTACTTC
- TRBJ1-1 TRBV7-3 - 13 CASSLTGVTEAFF TGTGCCAGCAGCTTAACAGGGGTCACTGAAGCTTTCTTT
- TRBJ1-1 TRBV21-1 - 13 CASSMSGQQEAFF TGTGCCAGCAGCATGTCGGGACAGCAGGAAGCTTTCTTT
- TRBJ1-1 TRBV18 TRBD1 13 CASSPVTGGEAFF TGTGCCAGCTCACCAGTGACAGGGGGCGAGGCTTTCTTT
- TRBJ2-1 TRBV7-3 - 12 CASSPPGDEQFF TGTGCCAGCAGCCCCCCAGGGGATGAGCAGTTCTTC
- TRBJ2-7 TRBV10-3 - 15 CAITPSGLSSYEQYF TGTGCCATCACCCCATCGGGACTGAGCTCCTACGAGCAGTACTTC
- TRBJ2-7 TRBV5-1 TRBD2 16 CASSPAWAGDSYEQYF TGCGCCAGCAGCCCCGCTTGGGCGGGGGATTCCTACGAGCAGTACTTC
- TRBJ2-3 TRBV7-9 - 18 CASSLVGGQKKHTDTQYF TGTGCCAGCAGCTTAGTAGGGGGACAAAAAAAACACACAGATACGCAGTATTTT
- TRBJ1-1 TRBV6-2/TRBV6-3 - 16 CASSYAAGRRGTEAFF TGTGCCAGCAGTTACGCGGCAGGGCGCCGAGGCACTGAAGCTTTCTTT
- TRBJ2-5 TRBV27 TRBD2 15 CASSGGLLAGETQYF TGTGCCAGCAGCGGAGGGTTACTAGCGGGGGAGACCCAGTACTTC
- TRBJ1-2 TRBV6-1 - 15 CASSESGGANYGYTF TGTGCCAGCAGTGAGTCCGGTGGAGCTAACTATGGCTACACCTTC
- TRBJ2-2 TRBV5-1 TRBD1 18 CASRYTQGAKGSTGELFF TGCGCCAGCAGATATACCCAGGGGGCGAAGGGGAGCACCGGGGAGCTGTTTTTT
few TRBJ1-6 TRBV30 - 12 CAFSTGYSPLHF TGTGCCTTCAGTACGGGGTATTCACCCCTCCACTTT
- TRBJ2-5 TRBV10-3 TRBD1 15 CAISEPRDSQETQYF TGTGCCATCAGTGAGCCCCGGGACAGCCAAGAGACCCAGTACTTC
- TRBJ1-2 TRBV6-5 TRBD1 14 CASSPRGPEGGYTF TGTGCCAGCAGTCCCAGGGGGCCAGAGGGTGGCTACACCTTC
- TRBJ1-2 TRBV4-2 TRBD1 17 CASSQSPGTGGGGGYTF TGTGCCAGCAGTCAAAGTCCCGGGACAGGGGGCGGGGGTGGCTACACCTTC
- TRBJ2-5 TRBV6-6 TRBD1 14 CASSPRTGQETQYF TGTGCCAGCAGTCCCCGGACAGGCCAAGAGACCCAGTACTTC
- TRBJ1-2 TRBV6-5 - 14 CASGEDGNLYGYTF TGTGCCAGCGGGGAGGACGGGAACCTCTATGGCTACACCTTC
- TRBJ1-2 TRBV5-6 - 12 CASSSGGYGYTF TGTGCCAGCAGCTCCGGGGGATATGGCTACACCTTC